These 11 T cell receptor beta chains came from one sample sequenced in a study of PD-L1 blockade in urothelial cancer. Sequencing was performed with immunoSEQ multiplex PCR; in TCRdb, only in-frame clones are kept and a portion is missing. Of around 41,000 clones detected, more than 70% appear once; the ten largest clones hold 14%. The sequences come from PBMCs, collected around atezolizumab (anti-PD-L1) treatment. Every receptor here comes from a woman between 55 and 75 years old with urothelial cancer.

The J gene is TRBJ1-1, the V gene TRBV5-8, with D uncertain. V was clipped by 2 bases and J by 1 base, with 9 bases between them. The CDR3 spans 14 residues. Germline V gene lookup returns CDR1 SGHTS and CDR2 YDEGEE. The CDR3 loop reads CASSFLTPNTEAFF. CDR3 DNA: TGTGCCAGCAGCTTCCTGACACCGAACACTGAAGCTTTCTTT.

The CDR3 sequence: CASSATGLHNEQFF. CDR3 DNA: TGTGCCAGCAGCGCAACGGGACTCCACAATGAGCAGTTCTTC. The rearrangement uses TRBV5-4 and TRBJ2-1, with D maybe TRBD2 (6 bases). Germline CDR1 SGHNT, CDR2 YYREEE (reference sequence). V shed 4 bases and J shed 5 bases, with 13 bases lying between them. This CDR3 has 14 residues.

The chain is built from TRBV19 and TRBJ2-7; 7 nucleotides align to TRBD1. CDR3 length equals 13 residues. CDR1 and CDR2 (germline): LNHDA, SQIVND (reference sequence). The trim removed 2 bases at V and 5 bases at J, leaving 3 bases unmatched. CDR3 coding DNA: TGTGCCAGTAGTATAACAGGGGTAGACGAGCAGTACTTC. It translates to CASSITGVDEQYF. Combining the CDR3 with reference TRBV19 and TRBJ2-7 gives the whole variable domain DGGITQSPKYLFRKEGQNVTLSCEQNLNHDAMYWYRQDPGQGLRLIYYSQIVNDFQKGDIAEGYSVSREKKESFPLTVTSAQKNPTAFYLCASSITGVDEQYFGPGTRLTVT.

The V and J genes are TRBV14 and TRBJ1-3, with a tentative D call TRBD1 (5 bases). Germline V lookup: CDR1 SGHDN, CDR2 FVKESK. Between the trimmed V and J ends, which lost 4 bases and 7 bases, there was a span of 11 bases. The CDR3 contains 13 residues. For the CDR3, the DNA is TGTGCCAGCAGCCTCCTGCCAGGGAACACCATATATTTT. Amino acids: CASSLLPGNTIYF.

The chain joins TRBV11-1 to TRBJ2-7; TRBD2 agrees at 8 bases. J was trimmed by 10 bases and V by 1 base; bases with no gene match: 12. The length of the CDR3 is 15 residues. Germline V gene data show CDR1 as SGHAT and CDR2 as FQDESV (reference sequence). CDR3 sequence: CASSLDLAQGLGQYF. CDR3 DNA sequence: TGTGCCAGCAGCTTAGATCTTGCACAGGGACTAGGACAGTACTTC.

The chain is built from TRBV18 and TRBJ2-7; 7 nucleotides line up with TRBD1. Germline V gene lookup returns CDR1 KGHSH and CDR2 LQKENI. The length of the CDR3 is 12 residues. Trimming cost V 2 bases and J 7 bases; bases outside gene matches: 2. The CDR3 DNA sequence: TGTGCCAGCTCACCAGACAGGGATGAGCAGTACTTC. Its protein is CASSPDRDEQYF.

V is TRBV18 and J is TRBJ2-3, with 8 bases fitting TRBD1. The V and J ends lost 4 bases and 5 bases, in that order; junction bases with no gene match: 5. The CDR3 runs 14 residues. CDR1 and CDR2 (germline): KGHSH, LQKENI. CDR3 region: CASSRTGFGDTQYF. Here the CDR3 DNA reads TGTGCCAGCTCACGGACAGGGTTTGGAGATACGCAGTATTTT. The whole variable domain, remainder taken from reference TRBV18 and TRBJ2-3, is NAGVMQNPRHLVRRRGQEARLRCSPMKGHSHVYWYRQLPEEGLKFMVYLQKENIIDESGMPKERFSAEFPKEGPSILRIQQVVRGDSAAYFCASSRTGFGDTQYFGPGTRLTVL.

V and J are TRBV7-9 and TRBJ1-3; the D gene is possibly TRBD1 (5 bases). Germline CDR1 SEHNR, CDR2 FQNEAQ (reference sequence). Deletions cut 7 bases from V and 0 bases from J, with 13 bases between. The CDR3 length is 15 residues. The CDR3 sequence is CASNPEGRSGNTIYF. Written as DNA, the CDR3 is TGTGCCAGCAACCCGGAGGGACGCTCTGGAAACACCATATATTTT.

The chain combines TRBV18 with TRBJ2-3, with D possibly TRBD2 on 5 matching bases. Germline V gives CDR1 KGHSH, CDR2 LQKENI. The length of the CDR3 is 12 residues. V was pared by 10 bases and J by 0 bases, with 8 bases between. CDR3 region: CATWESTDTQYF. The CDR3, as DNA: TGTGCCACCTGGGAGAGCACAGATACGCAGTATTTT.

There are a few counts of this clone. This CDR3 reads CASSHWTGGASGNTIYF. In DNA, the CDR3 is TGTGCCAGCAGCCATTGGACAGGGGGTGCCTCTGGAAACACCATATATTTT. The V gene is TRBV4-2, the J gene TRBJ1-3, with 10 nucleotides matching TRBD1. There are 17 residues in the CDR3. The germline gives CDR1 LGHNA, CDR2 YNFKEQ. With V trimmed by 3 bases and J by 0 bases, 5 bases remained unmatched.

V is TRBV5-1 and J is TRBJ2-3, with D possibly TRBD2 on 5 matching bases. There are 19 residues in the CDR3. V dropped 4 bases and J dropped 2 bases, with 26 bases sitting between them. Germline CDR1 is SGHRS and CDR2 is YFSETQ. The CDR3 is CASSLTTRTVFSYTDTQYF. The DNA for the CDR3 is TGCGCCAGCAGCCTAACAACTAGGACGGTCTTCTCCTACACAGATACGCAGTATTTT.